This T cell receptor (beta chain) was profiled in a study of a mutant IDH1 vaccine in newly diagnosed glioma. At the level of the study: Treated patients showed a male proportion of roughly 60%, a female proportion of about 40%, and a mean age of approximately 40 years. Patients' prior therapy spanned radiotherapy, temozolomide, or both; most underwent both.

The sample's time point: baseline, week 1 (first vaccination visit). Sample treatment: pre-vaccination baseline after standard-of-care therapy. The CDR3 loop spans 15 amino acids. The germline V and J ends were trimmed by 0 bases and 3 bases, with 11 bases remaining between them. Germline V lookup: CDR1 SGHDT, CDR2 YYEEEE. Sequencing was performed with immunoSEQ multiplex PCR; in TCRdb, only in-frame clones are kept and a portion is missing. The sample has about 88,000 clones, roughly four fifths seen once; the top ten hold roughly 5.3%. The TCR was taken from a man aged 35 to 55 with glioma. Some clones in this sample may be carry-over from other donors' samples. The chain combines TRBV5-6 with TRBJ2-3; D may be TRBD1 (6 bases). Sequenced material: PBMCs, taken from a glioma patient treated with radiotherapy, temozolomide or both. The CDR3 nucleotides are TGTGCCAGCAGCTTGGCAGGGGCCGGTACAGATACGCAGTATTTT. Translating gives CASSLAGAGTDTQYF.